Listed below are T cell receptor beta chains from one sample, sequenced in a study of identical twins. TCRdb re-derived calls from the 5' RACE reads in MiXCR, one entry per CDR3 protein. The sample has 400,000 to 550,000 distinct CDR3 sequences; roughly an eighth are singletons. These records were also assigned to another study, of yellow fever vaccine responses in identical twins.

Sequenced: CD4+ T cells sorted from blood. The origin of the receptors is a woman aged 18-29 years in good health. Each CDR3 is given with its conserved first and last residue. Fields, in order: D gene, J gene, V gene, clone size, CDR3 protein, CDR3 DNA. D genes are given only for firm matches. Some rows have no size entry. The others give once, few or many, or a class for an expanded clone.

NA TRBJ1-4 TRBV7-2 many CASSLGRGFTTNEKLFF TGTGCCAGCAGCTTAGGCCGAGGCTTTACAACTAATGAAAAACTGTTTTTT
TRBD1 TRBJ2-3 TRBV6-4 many CASSGTASTDTQYF TGTGCCAGCAGCGGGACAGCTAGCACAGATACGCAGTATTTT
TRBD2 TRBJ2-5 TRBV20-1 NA CSARSPRGGVETQYF TGCAGTGCTAGATCCCCGCGGGGGGGAGTTGAGACCCAGTACTTC
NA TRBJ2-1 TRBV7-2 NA CASSLVGNAYNEQFF TGTGCCAGCAGCTTAGTGGGGAACGCCTACAATGAGCAGTTCTTC
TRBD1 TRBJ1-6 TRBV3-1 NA CASSQGPGQGDNSPLHF TGTGCCAGCAGCCAAGGGCCAGGACAGGGTGATAATTCACCCCTCCACTTT
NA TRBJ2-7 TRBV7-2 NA CASSLISLDEQYF TGTGCCAGCAGCTTAATTTCATTGGACGAGCAGTACTTC
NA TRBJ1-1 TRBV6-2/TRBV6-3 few CASTPFAPSGTEAFF TGTGCCAGCACCCCCTTTGCCCCCTCGGGGACTGAAGCTTTCTTT
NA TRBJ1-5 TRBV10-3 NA CAISSERQATRNQPQHF TGTGCCATCAGTTCCGAAAGACAGGCAACCCGCAATCAGCCCCAGCATTTT
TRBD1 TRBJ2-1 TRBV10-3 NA CAISDTGASSYNEQFF TGTGCCATCAGCGACACAGGGGCGAGCTCCTACAATGAGCAGTTCTTC
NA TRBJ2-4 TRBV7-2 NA CASSLVGSGAKNIQYF TGTGCCAGCAGCTTAGTAGGGTCAGGGGCCAAAAACATTCAGTACTTC
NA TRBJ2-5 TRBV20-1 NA CSASPMTDPRSQYF TGCAGTGCTAGTCCAATGACGGATCCAAGGTCCCAGTACTTC
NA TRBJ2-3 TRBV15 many CAIQRGTDTQYF TGTGCCATTCAGAGGGGAACAGATACGCAGTATTTT
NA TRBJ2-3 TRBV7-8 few CASSFLPGTDTQYF TGTGCCAGCAGCTTTTTGCCGGGCACAGATACGCAGTATTTT
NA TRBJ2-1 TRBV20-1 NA CRAGGAIYNEQFF TGCAGGGCCGGTGGGGCGATTTACAATGAGCAGTTCTTC
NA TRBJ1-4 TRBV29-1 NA CSTTFGTNEKLFF TGCAGCACAACCTTCGGAACTAATGAAAAACTGTTTTTT
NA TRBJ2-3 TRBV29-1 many CSVESPTRGSTDTQYF TGCAGCGTTGAATCCCCTACTAGAGGTAGCACAGATACGCAGTATTTT
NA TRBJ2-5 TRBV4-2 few CASSPESEETQYF TGTGCCAGCAGCCCGGAGTCGGAGGAGACCCAGTACTTC
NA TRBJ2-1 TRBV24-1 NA CATSRINEQFF TGTGCCACCAGTAGGATCAATGAGCAGTTCTTC
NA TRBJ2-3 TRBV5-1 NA CASRSSSDTQYF TGCGCCAGCAGGAGTAGTTCAGATACGCAGTATTTT
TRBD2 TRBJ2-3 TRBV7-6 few CASSPGLAPGKDTQYF TGTGCCAGCAGCCCGGGACTAGCGCCAGGAAAAGATACGCAGTATTTT
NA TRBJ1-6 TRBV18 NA CASSPPVVNSPLHF TGTGCCAGCTCACCACCGGTCGTAAATTCACCCCTCCACTTT
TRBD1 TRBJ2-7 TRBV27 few CASSLKGAGSYEQYF TGTGCCAGCAGTTTAAAGGGGGCGGGTTCCTACGAGCAGTACTTC
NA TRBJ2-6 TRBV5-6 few CASSLSRGAGANVLTF TGTGCCAGCAGCTTGAGCCGAGGAGCTGGGGCCAACGTCCTGACTTTC
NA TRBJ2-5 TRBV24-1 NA CATSDFTRWCQETQYF TGTGCCACCAGTGATTTCACCAGGTGGTGTCAAGAGACCCAGTACTTC
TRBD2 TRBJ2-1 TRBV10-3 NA CAIRGTSGMRNEQFF TGTGCCATCAGAGGGACTAGCGGGATGAGGAATGAGCAGTTCTTC
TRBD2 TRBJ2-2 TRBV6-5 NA CASSYDSGGNTGELFF TGTGCCAGCAGTTACGACAGCGGGGGGAACACCGGGGAGCTGTTTTTT